The next 32 T cell receptor beta chains were all read from a single sample in a study of chemoradiotherapy in HPV16-positive cancers. Sequencing used immunoSEQ multiplex PCR; TCRdb keeps in-frame clones, though not all of them. The table includes about 4,000 clones, around 75% detected once. This specimen was acquired from a patient who underwent chemoradiotherapy. The receptors shown here come from a human donor with HPV-associated anogenital cancer.

In this sample, this clone turned up a few times. This chain connects TRBV4-2 to TRBJ1-1; D possibly corresponds to TRBD1 (6 bases). The germline V and J ends were trimmed by 0 bases and 8 bases, with 16 bases remaining between them. The CDR3 length is 15 residues. Germline CDR1 reads LGHNA; CDR2 reads YNFKEQ. CDR3 amino acids: CASSQDSLGASEAFF. CDR3 nucleotides: TGTGCCAGCAGCCAAGATAGCTTGGGGGCGTCGGAAGCTTTCTTT.

This chain uses TRBV28 with TRBJ1-2; no clear D gene. Germline V gives CDR1 MDHEN, CDR2 SYDVKM. The CDR3 has 12 amino acids. The V gene lost 5 bases and the J gene lost 0 bases, with 4 bases spanning the gap. CDR3: CASSPANYGYTF. CDR3 sequence (DNA): TGTGCCAGCAGTCCAGCTAACTATGGCTACACCTTC.

The chain uses TRBV15 and TRBJ2-3; 7 positions agree with TRBD2. V lost 8 bases, J lost 4 bases, and 9 bases stayed unmatched. Germline V gene lookup returns CDR1 LNHNV and CDR2 YYDKDF (reference sequence). The CDR3 is made up of 14 amino acids. The CDR3 sequence: CATAGAGNPDTQYF. Written as DNA, the CDR3 is TGTGCCACCGCCGGAGCGGGGAATCCAGATACGCAGTATTTT.

This clone was seen a handful of times. In DNA form, the CDR3 reads TGTGCCAGCAGTTCATCCGGGACAGGCAAACTTTACGAGCAGTACTTC. It encodes CASSSSGTGKLYEQYF. The V gene is TRBV28, the J gene TRBJ2-7; 8 nucleotides line up with TRBD1. Germline CDR1 and CDR2: MDHEN and SYDVKM. Trimming removed 4 bases from V and 4 bases from J; junction bases left unmatched: 12. The CDR3 has 16 amino acids.

This clone was counted a single time. V gene TRBV7-9 combines with J gene TRBJ1-1, with 7 positions matching TRBD1. The CDR3 covers 12 residues. Germline assignment: CDR1 SEHNR and CDR2 FQNEAQ (reference sequence). V gave up 2 bases and J gave up 11 bases; unmatched junction bases: 5. The DNA of the CDR3 is TGTGCCAGCAGCTTATTAGGGGGCGGGGCTTTCTTT. As protein: CASSLLGGGAFF.

The V and J genes are TRBV4-3 and TRBJ1-1; D gene uncertain. CDR1 LGHNA and CDR2 YSLEER come from the germline V gene. Trimming removed 0 bases at V and 1 base at J, with 6 bases between. The CDR3 is 14 residues long. The CDR3 loop reads CASSQDLRNTEAFF. The CDR3 DNA reads as TGCGCCAGCAGCCAAGATCTTCGGAACACTGAAGCTTTCTTT.

The gene calls are TRBV7-9 and TRBJ2-7; perhaps TRBD2 as D (6 bases). The V gene lost 5 bases and the J gene lost 5 bases, with 19 bases spanning the gap. The CDR3 is 15 residues long. CDR1 is SEHNR, CDR2 FQNEAQ, per germline (reference sequence). The CDR3 loop is CASSLGLSAGNEQYF. The CDR3 region has the DNA TGTGCCAGCAGCCTCGGACTTTCGGCGGGGAACGAGCAGTACTTC. Supplemented by reference TRBV7-9 and TRBJ2-7, the full variable domain reads DTGVSQNPRHKITKRGQNVTFRCDPISEHNRLYWYRQTLGQGPEFLTYFQNEAQLEKSRLLSDRFSAERPKGSFSTLEIQRTEQGDSAMYLCASSLGLSAGNEQYFGPGTRLTVT.

This clone was seen once. The chain has TRBV4-1 and TRBJ2-5, with 8 bases lining up with TRBD1. The CDR3 extends over 15 amino acids. The V gene end was trimmed by 4 bases and the J gene end by 2 bases; junction bases not matched to a gene: 6. Germline V CDR1 and CDR2: MGHRA, YSYEKL. The CDR3 coding sequence is TGCGCCAGCAGCCGCGGACAGGGACCACAAGAGACCCAGTACTTC. This gives the protein CASSRGQGPQETQYF.

This chain joins TRBV2 and TRBJ1-1; D is possibly TRBD1 (6 bases). The CDR3 is 14 amino acids. Trimming shortened V by 5 bases and J by 5 bases, and 15 bases separated the two germline ends. Germline CDR1 reads SNHLY; CDR2 reads FYNNEI. CDR3 coding DNA: TGTGCCAGCAGTTCAGGACAGCCTGGTACTGAAGCTTTCTTT. The encoded protein is CASSSGQPGTEAFF.

V usage is TRBV21-1 and J usage is TRBJ2-7; the table's D call, TRBD1, has no DNA check behind it. TRBV21-1 is a pseudogene. This CDR3 spans 15 amino acids. The CDR3 sequence is CASSTWGLTSYEQYF. The CDR3 region has the DNA TGTGCCAGCAGCACATGGGGCTTAACATCCTACGAGCAGTACTTC.

CDR3 protein: CASSDPLAGEQFF. CDR3 in DNA: TGTGCCAGCAGTGATCCCTTGGCGGGGGAGCAGTTCTTC. V usage is TRBV25-1 and J usage is TRBJ2-1; weak D call: TRBD2 (6 bases). This CDR3 has 13 amino acids. Germline values: CDR1 MGHDK, CDR2 SYGVNS. Trimming cost V 3 bases and J 10 bases, with 13 bases left between them.

The rearrangement links TRBV7-2 to TRBJ2-1; 8 nucleotides line up with TRBD2. CDR1 SGHTA and CDR2 FQGNSA come from the germline V gene. This CDR3 contains 18 residues. V dropped 2 bases and J dropped 0; count of bases not matched to a gene: 9. The CDR3 nucleotides read TGTGCCAGCAGCTTAATGGCGGGGGGAATGAGCTCCTACAATGAGCAGTTCTTC. Translation: CASSLMAGGMSSYNEQFF.

This clone was counted only a few times. The genes are TRBV19 and TRBJ1-5; D unclear. CDR1 is LNHDA and CDR2 is SQIVND in the germline V gene (reference sequence). The CDR3 is 13 amino acids. Trimming cost V 7 bases and J 7 bases, with 14 bases left between them. The CDR3 DNA reads TGTGCCAGTACCCGAGTTATCGGACAGCCCCAGCATTTT. Translation gives CASTRVIGQPQHF.

V usage is TRBV5-6 and J usage is TRBJ2-1; 13 bases match TRBD2. CDR1 and CDR2 from the germline V gene are SGHDT and YYEEEE. The junction had 5 bases not matched to a gene; V was cut back by 5 bases and J by 9 bases. The CDR3 consists of 14 residues. CDR3 region: CASRGLAGYGEQFF. CDR3 sequence (DNA): TGTGCCAGCAGGGGACTAGCGGGATACGGTGAGCAGTTCTTC. Combining the CDR3 with reference TRBV5-6 and TRBJ2-1 gives the whole variable domain DAGVTQSPTHLIKTRGQQVTLRCSPKSGHDTVSWYQQALGQGPQFIFQYYEEEERQRGNFPDRFSGHQFPNYSSELNVNALLLGDSALYLCASRGLAGYGEQFFGPGTRLTVL.

This clone was seen more than once but under ten times. The V gene is TRBV5-4, the J gene TRBJ1-2; D may be TRBD1 (6 bases). The CDR3 sequence is 15 residues long. CDR1 is SGHNT, CDR2 YYREEE, per germline (reference sequence). With 0 bases removed from V and 6 bases from J, the gap between germline ends came to 15 bases. CDR3 sequence: CASSLEPGEIHGYTF. The CDR3 nucleotides read TGTGCCAGCAGCTTGGAGCCAGGGGAAATCCATGGCTACACCTTC.

This clone was seen once. V usage is TRBV6-5 and J usage is TRBJ2-2; either TRBD1 or TRBD2 may fit D (6 bases each). Trimming left V 6 bases short and J 5 bases short, with 16 bases between. Germline CDR1 reads MNHEY; CDR2 reads SVGAGI. This CDR3 has 15 residues. CDR3 sequence reads: CASSRGPRGTGELFF. The CDR3 bases are TGTGCCAGCAGCCGGGGGCCCCGCGGGACCGGGGAGCTGTTTTTT.

The V and J genes are TRBV9 and TRBJ2-3; TRBD1 agrees at 9 bases. The length of the CDR3 is 16 residues. The V and J ends lost 1 base and 2 bases, in that order; junction bases with no gene match: 5. Germline CDR1 SGDLS, CDR2 YYNGEE. The CDR3 coding sequence is TGTGCCAGCAGCGTAAGGGGACAGGGTCCCACAGATACGCAGTATTTT. Residues: CASSVRGQGPTDTQYF.

V usage is TRBV7-2 and J usage is TRBJ2-2; D may be TRBD1 (6 bases). Germline CDR1 is SGHTA and CDR2 is FQGNSA. This CDR3 contains 14 residues. Trimming pared 5 bases from V and 6 bases from J, leaving 13 bases between. The CDR3 nucleotides are TGTGCCAGCAGCCTACAGGGATCGGCCGGGGAGCTGTTTTTT. Translated, it gives CASSLQGSAGELFF.

Only one count was recorded for this clone. The gene calls are TRBV19 and TRBJ1-3; a possible D gene is TRBD1 (5 bases). V was trimmed by 6 bases and J by 0 bases, leaving 18 bases between them. CDR1 and CDR2 (germline): LNHDA, SQIVND (reference sequence). The CDR3 is 17 amino acids. The CDR3 sequence is CASRNPPGTASGNTIYF. CDR3 bases: TGTGCCAGTAGAAACCCTCCCGGGACGGCCTCTGGAAACACCATATATTTT.

This clone was counted once. The V call is TRBV6-4, the J call TRBJ2-2, with TRBD2 matching 8 bases. V was clipped by 6 bases and J by 3 bases; unmatched bases: 6. The CDR3 runs 15 residues. Germline V gives CDR1 MRHNA, CDR2 SNTAGT. The CDR3 DNA reads as TGTGCCAGCAGCCCCGTTAGCGGGGACACCGGGGAGCTGTTTTTT. Its translation: CASSPVSGDTGELFF.

The chain carries TRBV29-1 and TRBJ1-3; possibly TRBD1 for D (5 bases). CDR1 is SQVTM, CDR2 ANQGSEA, per germline. V lost 4 bases to trimming and J lost 4 bases, with 14 bases between them. There are 14 residues in the CDR3. CDR3 sequence (DNA): TGCAGCGTTGGGGACCGGACTCGGGGAAACACCATATATTTT. Residues: CSVGDRTRGNTIYF.

The V and J genes are TRBV2 and TRBJ2-5, with D uncertain. V lost 4 bases to trimming and J lost 6 bases, with 3 bases between them. The CDR3 is made up of 10 amino acids. Per germline, CDR1 SNHLY and CDR2 FYNNEI. CDR3 region: CASSAQTQYF. The CDR3 bases are TGTGCCAGCAGTGCTCAGACCCAGTACTTC.

The genes are TRBV28 and TRBJ2-4, with D perhaps TRBD1 (6 bases). V shed 6 bases and J shed 6 bases, with 15 bases lying between them. This CDR3 is built from 14 residues. Germline CDR1 reads MDHEN; CDR2 reads SYDVKM. CDR3 residues: CASRLAGVGNIQYF. CDR3 coding DNA: TGTGCCAGCAGATTGGCAGGGGTAGGAAACATTCAGTACTTC.

The chain is built from TRBV19 and TRBJ2-2; D not certain. The CDR3 totals 14 residues. CDR1 is LNHDA, CDR2 SQIVND, per germline (reference sequence). V shed 3 bases and J shed 6 bases, with 11 bases lying between them. CDR3 coding DNA: TGTGCCAGTAGTATTCTAGGGCCGTCCGGGGAGCTGTTTTTT. Its protein product is CASSILGPSGELFF.

In its sample, this clone was seen once. CDR3 amino acids: CASRGQGDYGYTF. The CDR3 bases are TGTGCCAGCCGAGGACAGGGCGATTATGGCTACACCTTC. The chain is built from TRBV2 and TRBJ1-2; TRBD1 aligns across 8 bases. This CDR3 is 13 amino acids long. Trimming at V came to 8 bases and at J to 5 bases, leaving 7 bases not matched to a gene. Germline assignment: CDR1 SNHLY and CDR2 FYNNEI. Variable domain in full (rest from reference TRBV2 and TRBJ1-2): EPEVTQTPSHQVTQMGQEVILRCVPISNHLYFYWYRQILGQKVEFLVSFYNNEISEKSEIFDDQFSVERPDGSNFTLKIRSTKLEDSAMYFCASRGQGDYGYTFGSGTRLTVV.

This clone was seen a handful of times. V and J are TRBV4-3 and TRBJ1-1; D is uncertain. Trimming took 0 bases from V and 1 from J, leaving 6 bases between them. Germline V gene data show CDR1 as LGHNA and CDR2 as YSLEER. There are 14 residues in the CDR3. CDR3 loop: CASSQETANTEAFF. For the CDR3, the DNA is TGCGCCAGCAGCCAAGAAACGGCGAACACTGAAGCTTTCTTT.

The chain recombines TRBV7-8 with TRBJ2-7, with a tentative D call TRBD1 (6 bases). Germline V lookup: CDR1 SGHVS, CDR2 FQNEAQ. The CDR3 runs 15 residues. Trimming pared 0 bases from V and 0 bases from J, leaving 9 bases between. The CDR3 DNA reads as TGTGCCAGCAGCTTAGCTCAGGACAGCTCCTACGAGCAGTACTTC. Encoded protein: CASSLAQDSSYEQYF.

The chain combines TRBV2 with TRBJ1-4; 7 nucleotides agree with TRBD1. Trimming cost V 2 bases and J 10 bases; bases outside gene matches: 4. The CDR3 is made up of 13 amino acids. CDR1 is SNHLY, CDR2 FYNNEI, per germline. CDR3 region: CASSELQGGKLFF. The CDR3 DNA follows: TGTGCCAGCAGTGAATTGCAGGGGGGAAAACTGTTTTTT.

This chain uses TRBV2 with TRBJ2-2, with 11 bases matching TRBD2. Germline V CDR1 and CDR2: SNHLY, FYNNEI. The CDR3 spans 19 residues. The V gene end was trimmed by 1 base and the J gene end by 0 bases; junction bases not matched to a gene: 7. The CDR3 DNA reads TGTGCCAGCAGTGAAGATATTAGCGGGGGGGTTTCGAACACCGGGGAGCTGTTTTTT. It is translated as CASSEDISGGVSNTGELFF.

This clone was picked up a small number of times. This sequence joins TRBV19 and TRBJ1-4; D remains unclear. The CDR3 loop spans 14 amino acids. The germline V gene has CDR1 LNHDA and CDR2 SQIVND (reference sequence). V lost 6 bases and J 10 bases, leaving 18 bases between the germline ends. The CDR3 bases are TGTGCCAGTAGCTCAGCTGACCCAGGCGGAAAACTGTTTTTT. Amino acid sequence: CASSSADPGGKLFF.

This clone appeared a few times. This sequence joins TRBV6-5 and TRBJ2-3, with D tentatively TRBD2 (5 bases). This CDR3 has 14 amino acids. CDR1 MNHEY and CDR2 SVGAGI come from the germline V gene. The V and J ends lost 5 bases and 0 bases respectively, with 9 bases between them. The CDR3 DNA follows: TGTGCCAGCAGTGTGAGCGGTAGCACAGATACGCAGTATTTT. It yields the protein CASSVSGSTDTQYF.

The chain combines TRBV19 with TRBJ2-2, with D unclear. The V end lost 0 bases, the J end lost 7 bases, and 3 bases lay between the germline ends. This CDR3 comprises 12 residues. Germline V lookup: CDR1 LNHDA, CDR2 SQIVND (reference sequence). CDR3 region: CASSIEGGELFF. The CDR3, as DNA: TGTGCCAGTAGTATAGAGGGCGGGGAGCTGTTTTTT.